The source of this T cell receptor beta chain is a study of cytomegalovirus exposure and HLA in healthy donors. Use of 60 Vbeta and 13 Jbeta primers characterized the PCR. Profiling relied on immunoSEQ multiplex PCR, and the TCRdb table lists in-frame clones only, not all of them. In the table there are hundreds of thousands of clones, more than 85% of which are singletons. Turning to this clone: Other DNA sequences from this sample encode an identical CDR3 as well.

V lost 6 bases, J lost 0 bases, and 6 bases lay in between. There are 11 residues in the CDR3. CDR1 and CDR2 (germline): DFQATT, SNEGSKA (reference sequence). The sample was PBMCs. The chain employs TRBV20-1 and TRBJ2-7; weak D call: TRBD1 (5 bases). This TCR was sampled from a woman between 18 and 30 years old in good health and CMV-seronegative. CDR3 coding DNA: TGCAGTGCCAGGGACTCCTACGAGCAGTACTTC. Translated: CSARDSYEQYF.